The 7 T cell receptor beta chains reported below all come from one sample, sequenced in a study of lymphopenia after photon versus proton radiotherapy. Profiled with immunoSEQ multiplex PCR; TCRdb holds only in-frame clones, not every one. The sample records about 22,000 clones, over 90% being singletons. The material was peripheral blood, obtained from a patient treated with proton-based radiotherapy. The receptor source for this set is a woman aged 70 to 79 with pancreatic cancer. Some clones in this sample may be carry-over from other donors' samples.

CDR3 DNA sequence: TGTGCCAGCAGCCACGGTCCGGGCTACACCTTC. This translates into CASSHGPGYTF. This chain connects TRBV7-9 to TRBJ1-2; no firm D call. CDR1 is SEHNR and CDR2 is FQNEAQ in the germline V gene (reference sequence). The CDR3 is 11 amino acids. With 5 bases removed from V and 8 bases from J, the gap between germline ends came to 9 bases.

V and J are TRBV28 and TRBJ2-7; 11 nucleotides line up with TRBD2. The V gene end was trimmed by 10 bases and the J gene end by 5 bases; junction bases not matched to a gene: 13. Germline values: CDR1 MDHEN, CDR2 SYDVKM. The CDR3 runs to 15 residues. For the CDR3, the DNA is TGTGCCACCCGAACCGTAGCGGGAGGGGCTCACGAGCAGTACTTC. Translation: CATRTVAGGAHEQYF.

V and J are TRBV19 and TRBJ1-4, with 9 positions matching TRBD1. This CDR3 region has 16 residues. Germline V CDR1 and CDR2: LNHDA, SQIVND (reference sequence). V was pared by 6 bases and J by 0 bases, with 5 bases of the junction left unmatched. DNA for the CDR3: TGTGCCAGTAGAACAGGGGGCTCAGCAACTAATGAAAAACTGTTTTTT. Translating gives CASRTGGSATNEKLFF. The full variable domain, completed using reference TRBV19 and TRBJ1-4, is DGGITQSPKYLFRKEGQNVTLSCEQNLNHDAMYWYRQDPGQGLRLIYYSQIVNDFQKGDIAEGYSVSREKKESFPLTVTSAQKNPTAFYLCASRTGGSATNEKLFFGSGTQLSVL.

The rearrangement links TRBV7-6 to TRBJ2-1, with 7 bases aligning to TRBD2. The CDR3 totals 17 residues. CDR1 and CDR2 from the germline V gene are SGHVS and FNYEAQ. V was clipped by 4 bases and J by 1 base; unmatched bases: 10. This chain's CDR3 is CASSSRAGARSYNEQFF. CDR3 coding DNA: TGTGCCAGCAGCTCCCGGGCGGGAGCCCGATCCTACAATGAGCAGTTCTTC.

This chain uses TRBV30 with TRBJ2-1; 7 nucleotides agree with TRBD2. The V and J ends lost 0 bases and 0 bases, in that order; junction bases with no gene match: 11. The CDR3 covers 18 residues. The germline CDR1 and CDR2 sequences are GTSNPN and SVGIG (reference sequence). The CDR3 reads CAWSVRAGRLRSYNEQFF. CDR3 coding DNA: TGTGCCTGGAGTGTACGAGCGGGGAGACTCCGCTCCTACAATGAGCAGTTCTTC.

This sequence joins TRBV28 and TRBJ2-7; D is ambiguous. Germline V gives CDR1 MDHEN, CDR2 SYDVKM. There are 14 residues in the CDR3. The V and J ends lost 4 bases and 2 bases respectively, with 12 bases between them. CDR3 sequence: CASSSSDGTYEQYF. Here the CDR3 DNA reads TGTGCCAGCAGTTCATCAGACGGAACCTACGAGCAGTACTTC. Using reference TRBV28 and TRBJ2-7 for the parts outside the CDR3, the full variable domain is DVKVTQSSRYLVKRTGEKVFLECVQDMDHENMFWYRQDPGLGLRLIYFSYDVKMKEKGDIPEGYSVSREKKERFSLILESASTNQTSMYLCASSSSDGTYEQYFGPGTRLTVT.

The CDR3 sequence: CASSSLRRGLAPGDYGYTF. For the CDR3, the DNA is TGTGCCAGCAGCTCGCTTAGGCGGGGTTTAGCGCCGGGCGACTATGGCTACACCTTC. The chain links TRBV11-2 to TRBJ1-2; D gene ambiguous. The CDR3 length is 19 residues. Trimming removed 4 bases at V and 3 bases at J, with 27 bases between. Looked up from germline, CDR1 is SGHAT and CDR2 is FQNNGV.